One and the same sample provided the 26 T cell receptor beta chains below, sequenced in a study of early T cells in non-severe SARS-CoV-2 infection. TCRdb re-analysed the 5' RACE reads in MiXCR, keeping a single row per CDR3 protein. The sample contains 95,000 to 100,000 distinct CDR3 sequences, approximately 11% of which appear only once. Input material: whole blood. Receptors originate from an adult who was a healthcare worker with PCR-confirmed SARS-CoV-2 infection or an uninfected control (not recorded which).

This clonotype was seen a few times. The chain joins TRBV3-1 to TRBJ2-7, with 8 bases aligning to TRBD2. Germline loops: CDR1 LGHDT, CDR2 YNNKEL (reference sequence). With 3 bases clipped from V and 2 bases from J, the junction kept 3 bases outside the gene matches. The CDR3 is 14 amino acids. CDR3 amino acids: CASSHAGGTYEQYF. DNA for the CDR3: TGTGCCAGCAGCCACGCGGGGGGAACCTACGAGCAGTACTTC.

This clonotype was seen more than once but under ten times. The V call is TRBV12-5, the J call TRBJ1-1; D gene unclear. The CDR3 extends over 17 amino acids. Germline CDR1 reads LGHNT; CDR2 reads FRNRAP. Trimming shortened V by 0 bases and J by 0 bases, and 14 bases separated the two germline ends. Written as DNA, the CDR3 is TGTGCTAGTGGTTTGGTACCCCGTAATCTTATGAACACTGAAGCTTTCTTT. Its protein product is CASGLVPRNLMNTEAFF.

The sample holds many counts of this clonotype. The genes are TRBV7-2 and TRBJ2-3; 13 positions match TRBD2. The CDR3 contains 17 residues. Germline V gene sequence: CDR1 SGHTA, CDR2 FQGNSA. The V gene end was trimmed by 3 bases and the J gene end by 4 bases; junction bases not matched to a gene: 7. The CDR3 coding sequence is TGTGCCAGCAGCTTCCCGCGACTAGCGGGGGGTTCAGATACGCAGTATTTT. It specifies CASSFPRLAGGSDTQYF.

J is TRBJ2-3 and V is TRBV20-1; perhaps TRBD1 as D (6 bases). There are 13 residues in the CDR3. Looked up from germline, CDR1 is DFQATT and CDR2 is SNEGSKA (reference sequence). V lost 4 bases and J 1 base, leaving 9 bases between the germline ends. The DNA for the CDR3 is TGCAGTGCTACCTACAGGGGCACAGATACGCAGTATTTT. Translated, it gives CSATYRGTDTQYF.

The chain employs TRBV2 and TRBJ2-1; D gene unclear. CDR1 and CDR2 from the germline V gene are SNHLY and FYNNEI. Deletions cut 8 bases from V and 6 bases from J, with 11 bases between. The CDR3 runs to 12 residues. In DNA, the CDR3 is TGTGCCAGCCTAGGTCCTGCCAATGAGCAGTTCTTC. The encoded protein is CASLGPANEQFF.

This clonotype was counted ten times or more. The chain carries TRBV7-9 and TRBJ2-1; TRBD2 aligns across 13 bases. Trimming at V came to 5 bases and at J to 8 bases, leaving 18 bases not matched to a gene. The CDR3 sequence is 19 residues long. Germline V gene data show CDR1 as SEHNR and CDR2 as FQNEAQ (reference sequence). The CDR3 bases are TGTGCCAGCAGCGCCGCCGGACTAGCGGGAGAGGATGGTCGCGATGAGCAGTTCTTC. Amino acids: CASSAAGLAGEDGRDEQFF. The full variable domain, its missing parts supplied by reference TRBV7-9 and TRBJ2-1, is DTGVSQNPRHKITKRGQNVTFRCDPISEHNRLYWYRQTLGQGPEFLTYFQNEAQLEKSRLLSDRFSAERPKGSFSTLEIQRTEQGDSAMYLCASSAAGLAGEDGRDEQFFGPGTRLTVL.

In this sample, this clonotype turned up a few times. The chain recombines TRBV7-2 with TRBJ1-2; D unclear. Trimming stripped 1 base from V and 4 bases from J, with 10 bases between. Germline-derived CDR1 and CDR2 are SGHTA and FQGNSA. This CDR3 has 14 amino acids. CDR3 region: CASSLVTPRYGYTF. CDR3 sequence (DNA): TGTGCCAGCAGCTTAGTAACCCCCCGCTATGGCTACACCTTC.

The chain combines TRBV2 with TRBJ2-2; 7 nucleotides match TRBD1. The CDR3 runs 15 residues. Germline assignment: CDR1 SNHLY and CDR2 FYNNEI. V shed 5 bases and J 4 bases; nucleotides not matched to a gene: 7. The DNA for the CDR3 is TGTGCCAGCAGTACAGGGGCCTGGGCCACCGGGGAGCTGTTTTTT. It translates to CASSTGAWATGELFF.

The V gene is TRBV20-1, the J gene TRBJ1-3, with unresolved D. Germline loops: CDR1 DFQATT, CDR2 SNEGSKA (reference sequence). The CDR3 length is 13 residues. V shed 2 bases and J shed 0 bases, with 5 bases lying between them. Here the CDR3 DNA reads TGCAGTGCTAGACGATTCTCTGGAAACACCATATATTTT. Its protein is CSARRFSGNTIYF.

The table lists this clonotype with a few counts. The chain employs TRBV7-2 and TRBJ2-3; D perhaps matches TRBD1 (6 bases). Germline loops: CDR1 SGHTA, CDR2 FQGNSA. Trimming pared 3 bases from V and 1 base from J, leaving 11 bases between. This CDR3 has 15 residues. CDR3 loop: CASSFGQRGTDTQYF. The CDR3 nucleotides are TGTGCCAGCAGCTTCGGACAGAGAGGCACAGATACGCAGTATTTT.

This clonotype was seen repeatedly, ten times or more. The chain carries TRBV5-1 and TRBJ2-2; 9 bases align to TRBD2. The CDR3 covers 17 residues. Germline V gene lookup returns CDR1 SGHRS and CDR2 YFSETQ. Trimming cost V 0 bases and J 4 bases; bases outside gene matches: 7. CDR3 nucleotides: TGCGCCAGCAGCTTGGCCAAGACTAGCGGACCCACCGGGGAGCTGTTTTTT. Translation: CASSLAKTSGPTGELFF.

The chain recombines TRBV6-2 or TRBV6-3 with TRBJ2-1, with D possibly TRBD2 on 6 matching bases. The germline CDR1 and CDR2 sequences are MNHEY and SVGEGT. The CDR3 is made up of 14 amino acids. V was cut by 5 bases and J by 9 bases, with 17 bases left in between. CDR3 coding DNA: TGTGCCAGCAGTCTCCGGGACTTCCAACGTGAGCAGTTCTTC. Its translation is CASSLRDFQREQFF.

V usage is TRBV2 and J usage is TRBJ1-6; D is unclear. CDR3 length: 13 amino acids. Germline lookup yields CDR1 SNHLY and CDR2 FYNNEI. V was pared by 3 bases and J by 5 bases, with 5 bases between. CDR3 in DNA: TGTGCCAGCAGTGATCTGGATAATTCACCCCTCCACTTT. Translation: CASSDLDNSPLHF.

The gene calls are TRBV7-9 and TRBJ1-4; D gene uncertain. The CDR3 is 16 amino acids. CDR1 and CDR2 (germline): SEHNR, FQNEAQ (reference sequence). V was pared by 8 bases and J by 0 bases, with 16 bases between. The CDR3 DNA reads TGTGCCAGCGGAAAAGGAACAACCTCAACTAATGAAAAACTGTTTTTT. This gives the protein CASGKGTTSTNEKLFF.

This clonotype has just a few counts. The rearrangement links TRBV6-5 to TRBJ1-2, with D unresolved. This CDR3 region has 15 residues. The germline CDR1 and CDR2 sequences are MNHEY and SVGAGI. Trimming removed 9 bases at V and 2 bases at J, with 19 bases between. This CDR3 is CASTDRRLGNYGYTF. CDR3 in DNA: TGTGCCAGTACAGACCGTCGACTAGGCAACTATGGCTACACCTTC.

This clonotype was seen repeatedly, ten times or more. This chain uses TRBV25-1 with TRBJ2-4, with D perhaps matching TRBD1 (5 bases). The germline V gene encodes CDR1 MGHDK and CDR2 SYGVNS. This CDR3 has 13 amino acids. V lost 1 base to trimming and J lost 9 bases, with 10 bases between them. CDR3 sequence: CASSESQGGIQYF. The CDR3 nucleotides read TGTGCCAGCAGTGAATCCCAGGGCGGCATTCAGTACTTC. Based on the CDR3 plus reference TRBV25-1 and TRBJ2-4, the full variable domain is EADIYQTPRYLVIGTGKKITLECSQTMGHDKMYWYQQDPGMELHLIHYSYGVNSTEKGDLSSESTVSRIRTEHFPLTLESARPSHTSQYLCASSESQGGIQYFGAGTRLSVL.

This clonotype was recorded a few times. The V gene is TRBV5-6, the J gene TRBJ2-3, with D maybe TRBD2 (5 bases). The CDR3 loop spans 15 amino acids. Germline V gene data show CDR1 as SGHDT and CDR2 as YYEEEE. V dropped 2 bases and J dropped 1 base, with 11 bases sitting between them. The CDR3 sequence: CASSFLSRGTDTQYF. The CDR3 coding sequence is TGTGCCAGCAGCTTTTTGTCGAGGGGCACAGATACGCAGTATTTT.

This clonotype was seen ten or more times. This rearrangement joins TRBV20-1 to TRBJ1-6; no clear D gene. V lost 4 bases to trimming and J lost 2 bases, with 12 bases between them. CDR3 length: 15 amino acids. Germline V gene lookup returns CDR1 DFQATT and CDR2 SNEGSKA (reference sequence). CDR3 sequence: CSATTRAAYNSPLHF. CDR3 in DNA: TGCAGTGCTACCACCCGGGCAGCCTATAATTCACCCCTCCACTTT.

This clonotype was recorded many times. The CDR3 nucleotides are TGCAGTGCTTGCGCAGGGACGGACGAGCAGTACTTC. The encoded protein is CSACAGTDEQYF. The rearrangement uses TRBV20-1 and TRBJ2-7; D may correspond to TRBD1 or TRBD2 (5 bases each). The CDR3 sequence is 12 residues long. V was trimmed by 5 bases and J by 5 bases, leaving 13 bases between them. The germline V gene has CDR1 DFQATT and CDR2 SNEGSKA (reference sequence).

In this sample, this clonotype turned up many times. The chain uses TRBV6-5 and TRBJ2-2; 8 bases are a match to TRBD2. V lost 1 base to trimming and J lost 1 base; unmatched junction nucleotides: 2. In germline, CDR1 is MNHEY, CDR2 SVGAGI. The CDR3 extends over 16 amino acids. The CDR3 here is CASSYWLAGNTGELFF. In nucleotides, the CDR3 is TGTGCCAGCAGTTACTGGCTAGCGGGGAACACCGGGGAGCTGTTTTTT.

This clonotype was counted only a few times. CDR3 nucleotide sequence: TGTGCCAGCAGCCCTGACCGTGACGGCAATGAGCAGTTCTTC. Its translation: CASSPDRDGNEQFF. The chain is built from TRBV27 and TRBJ2-1; the D is unclear. CDR1 is MNHEY, CDR2 SMNVEV, per germline (reference sequence). Trimming shortened V by 6 bases and J by 6 bases, and 15 bases separated the two germline ends. The CDR3 covers 14 residues.

The chain employs TRBV28 and TRBJ2-7; the D gene is possibly TRBD2 (5 bases). There are 13 residues in the CDR3. The V and J ends lost 3 bases and 2 bases respectively, with 8 bases between them. CDR1 is MDHEN, CDR2 SYDVKM, per germline. CDR3 in DNA: TGTGCCAGCAGTTTGGAGGTCACCTACGAGCAGTACTTC. The encoded protein is CASSLEVTYEQYF.

This clonotype was recorded many times. The chain combines TRBV20-1 with TRBJ1-4, with a weak D call TRBD1 (5 bases). CDR1 and CDR2 (germline): DFQATT, SNEGSKA (reference sequence). This CDR3 has 15 residues. V lost 3 bases and J lost 2, with 13 bases in between. The CDR3 DNA reads as TGCAGTGCTAGTGATCCAGGGAGGACTAATGAAAAACTGTTTTTT. Residues: CSASDPGRTNEKLFF.

The rearrangement uses TRBV2 and TRBJ1-1; TRBD1 aligns across 8 bases. The CDR3 is made up of 15 amino acids. Germline V lookup: CDR1 SNHLY, CDR2 FYNNEI. V was pared by 4 bases and J by 4 bases, with 8 bases of the junction left unmatched. CDR3 sequence (DNA): TGTGCCAGCAGTGGGGAGACAGGGGCGATCACTGAAGCTTTCTTT. Translated, it gives CASSGETGAITEAFF.

In its sample, this clonotype was seen many times. V usage is TRBV4-2 and J usage is TRBJ1-6, with TRBD1 identical over 7 bases. CDR3 length: 14 residues. V was pared by 4 bases and J by 5 bases, with 2 bases of the junction left unmatched. CDR1 is LGHNA, CDR2 YNFKEQ, per germline. In DNA, the CDR3 is TGTGCCAGCAGCCTGGGACAGAATAATTCACCCCTCCACTTT. Its translation: CASSLGQNNSPLHF.

The sample holds a few counts of this clonotype. The genes are TRBV7-6 and TRBJ2-3, with 8 bases identical to TRBD1. The V segment lost 3 bases and the J segment 5 bases; nucleotides outside the gene matches: 10. The germline V gene encodes CDR1 SGHVS and CDR2 FNYEAQ. CDR3 length: 16 residues. In DNA, the CDR3 is TGTGCCAGCAGCTTCACATGGACAGGGTTAAGAGATACGCAGTATTTT. Translated: CASSFTWTGLRDTQYF.